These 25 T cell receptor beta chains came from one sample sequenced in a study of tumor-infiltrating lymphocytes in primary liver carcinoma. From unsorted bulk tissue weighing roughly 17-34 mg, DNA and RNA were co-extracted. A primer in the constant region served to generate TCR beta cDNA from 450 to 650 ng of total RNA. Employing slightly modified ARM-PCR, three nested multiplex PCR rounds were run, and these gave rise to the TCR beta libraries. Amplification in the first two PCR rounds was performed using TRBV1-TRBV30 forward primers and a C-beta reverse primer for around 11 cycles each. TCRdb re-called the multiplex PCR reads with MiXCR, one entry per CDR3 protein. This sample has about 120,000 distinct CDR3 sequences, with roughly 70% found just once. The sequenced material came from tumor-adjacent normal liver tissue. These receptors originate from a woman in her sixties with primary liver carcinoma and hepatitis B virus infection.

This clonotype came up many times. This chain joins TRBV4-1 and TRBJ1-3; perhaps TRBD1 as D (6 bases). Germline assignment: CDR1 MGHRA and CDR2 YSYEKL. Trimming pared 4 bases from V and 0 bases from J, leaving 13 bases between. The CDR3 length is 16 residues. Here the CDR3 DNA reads TGCGCCAGCAGCCCCGTGGACAGCGGCTCTGGAAACACCATATATTTT. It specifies CASSPVDSGSGNTIYF.

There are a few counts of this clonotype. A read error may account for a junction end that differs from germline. The chain's CDR3 is CASSLTSGGEQYF. CDR3 nucleotide sequence: TGTGCCAGCAGCTTAACCAGCGGGGGCGAGCAATACTTC. The genes are TRBV11-2 and TRBJ2-7; TRBD2 matches at 8 bases. The CDR3 totals 13 residues. Germline values: CDR1 SGHAT, CDR2 FQNNGV.

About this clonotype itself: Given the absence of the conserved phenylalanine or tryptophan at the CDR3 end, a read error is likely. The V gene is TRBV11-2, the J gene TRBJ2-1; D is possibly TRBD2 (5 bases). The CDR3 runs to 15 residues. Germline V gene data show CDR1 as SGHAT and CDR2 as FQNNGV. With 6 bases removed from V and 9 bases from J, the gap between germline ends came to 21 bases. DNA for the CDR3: TGTGCCAGCAGACTTAGGCCAGCGGAGCCGGGTGAGCAGTTCCTC. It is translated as CASRLRPAEPGEQFL.

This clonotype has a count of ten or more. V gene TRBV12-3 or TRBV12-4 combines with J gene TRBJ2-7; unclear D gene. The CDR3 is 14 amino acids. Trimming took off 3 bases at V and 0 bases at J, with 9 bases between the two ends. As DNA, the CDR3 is TGTGCCAGCAGTTTGGCCAGTCCCTCCTACGAGCAGTACTTC. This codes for CASSLASPSYEQYF.

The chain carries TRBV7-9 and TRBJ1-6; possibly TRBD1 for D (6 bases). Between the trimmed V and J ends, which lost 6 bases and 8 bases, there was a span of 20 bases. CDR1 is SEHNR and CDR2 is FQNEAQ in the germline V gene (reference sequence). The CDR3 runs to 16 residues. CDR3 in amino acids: CASSQGQSRFDSPLHF. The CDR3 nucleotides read TGTGCCAGCAGTCAAGGACAGTCCCGTTTCGATTCACCCCTCCACTTT.

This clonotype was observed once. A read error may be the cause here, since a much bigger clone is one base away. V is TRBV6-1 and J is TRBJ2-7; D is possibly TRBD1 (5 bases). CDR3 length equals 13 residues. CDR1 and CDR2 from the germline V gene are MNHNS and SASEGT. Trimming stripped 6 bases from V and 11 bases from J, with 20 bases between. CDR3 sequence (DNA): TGTGCCAGCAGGACAGCGTCAGGATTTGAGGAGTACTTC. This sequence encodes CASRTASGFEEYF.

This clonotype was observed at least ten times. CDR3 amino acids: CASRTGAKNTEAFF. CDR3 coding DNA: TGCGCCAGCAGGACAGGGGCAAAGAACACTGAAGCTTTCTTT. The chain joins TRBV10-2 to TRBJ1-1; 8 bases fit TRBD1. Trimming removed 6 bases from V and 1 base from J; junction bases left unmatched: 4. The germline CDR1 and CDR2 sequences are WSHSY and SAAADI. The CDR3 has 14 residues.

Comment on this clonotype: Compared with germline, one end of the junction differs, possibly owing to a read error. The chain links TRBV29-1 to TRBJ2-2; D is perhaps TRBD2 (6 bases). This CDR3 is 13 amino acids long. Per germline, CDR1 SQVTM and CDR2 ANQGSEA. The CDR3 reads CSVLSTHGGELFF. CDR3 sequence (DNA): TGCAGCGTTTTGAGCACACATGGCGGGGAGCTGTTCTTT.

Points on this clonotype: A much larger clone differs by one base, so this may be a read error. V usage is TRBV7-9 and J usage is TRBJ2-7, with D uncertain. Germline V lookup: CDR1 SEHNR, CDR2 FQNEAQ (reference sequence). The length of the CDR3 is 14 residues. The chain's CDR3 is CASGLSAGSYEQYF. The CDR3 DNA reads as TGTGCCAGCGGCTTATCCGCCGGATCCTACGAGCAGTACTTC. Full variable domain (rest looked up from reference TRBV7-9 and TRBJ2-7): DTGVSQNPRHKITKRGQNVTFRCDPISEHNRLYWYRQTLGQGPEFLTYFQNEAQLEKSRLLSDRFSAERPKGSFSTLEIQRTEQGDSAMYLCASGLSAGSYEQYFGPGTRLTVT.

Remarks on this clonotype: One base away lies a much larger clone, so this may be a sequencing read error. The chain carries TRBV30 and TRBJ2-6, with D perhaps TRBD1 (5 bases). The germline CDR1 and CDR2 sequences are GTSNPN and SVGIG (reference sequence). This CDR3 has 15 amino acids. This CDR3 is CAWSVQLSGANILTF. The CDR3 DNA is TGTGCCTGGAGTGTCCAGCTCTCTGGGGCCAACATCCTGACTTTC.

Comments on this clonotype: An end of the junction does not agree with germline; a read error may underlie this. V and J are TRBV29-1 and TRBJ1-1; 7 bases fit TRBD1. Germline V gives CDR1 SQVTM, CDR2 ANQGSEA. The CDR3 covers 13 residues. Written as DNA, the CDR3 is TGCAGCACCGTAGGGGGCTCTAGCACTGAGGCTTTCTTT. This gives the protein CSTVGGSSTEAFF.

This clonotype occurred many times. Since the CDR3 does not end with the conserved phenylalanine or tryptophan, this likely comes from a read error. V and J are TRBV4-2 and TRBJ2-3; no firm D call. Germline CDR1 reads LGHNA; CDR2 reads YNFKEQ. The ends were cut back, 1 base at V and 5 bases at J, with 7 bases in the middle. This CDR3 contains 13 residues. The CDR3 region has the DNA TGTGCCAGCAGCCAAGTATTGGGAGATACGCAGTATCTT. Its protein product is CASSQVLGDTQYL.

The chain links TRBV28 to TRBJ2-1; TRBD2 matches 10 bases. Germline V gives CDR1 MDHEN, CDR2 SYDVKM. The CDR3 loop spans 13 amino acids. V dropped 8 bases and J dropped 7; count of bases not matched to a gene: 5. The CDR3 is CASRTSGENEQFF. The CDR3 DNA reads TGTGCCAGCCGGACTAGCGGAGAGAATGAGCAGTTCTTC. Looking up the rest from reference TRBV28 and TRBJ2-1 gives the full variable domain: DVKVTQSSRYLVKRTGEKVFLECVQDMDHENMFWYRQDPGLGLRLIYFSYDVKMKEKGDIPEGYSVSREKKERFSLILESASTNQTSMYLCASRTSGENEQFFGPGTRLTVL.

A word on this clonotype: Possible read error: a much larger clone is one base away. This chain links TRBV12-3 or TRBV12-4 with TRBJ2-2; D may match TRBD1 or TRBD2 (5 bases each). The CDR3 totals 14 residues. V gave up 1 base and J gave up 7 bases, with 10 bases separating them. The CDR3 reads CASSLGGFVGELFF. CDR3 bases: TGTGCCAGCAGTTTAGGGGGGTTTGTCGGGGAGCTGTTTTTT.

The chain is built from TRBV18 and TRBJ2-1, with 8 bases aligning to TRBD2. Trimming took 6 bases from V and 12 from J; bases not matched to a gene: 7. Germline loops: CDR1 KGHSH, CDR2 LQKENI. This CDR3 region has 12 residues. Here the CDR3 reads CASSFVAGPQFF. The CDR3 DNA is TGTGCCAGCTCTTTCGTAGCGGGACCGCAGTTCTTC.

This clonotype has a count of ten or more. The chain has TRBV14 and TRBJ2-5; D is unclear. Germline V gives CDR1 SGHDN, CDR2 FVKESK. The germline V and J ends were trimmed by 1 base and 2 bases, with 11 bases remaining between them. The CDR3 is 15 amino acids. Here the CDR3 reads CASSQVSTQQETQYF. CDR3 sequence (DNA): TGTGCCAGCAGCCAAGTATCTACACAGCAAGAGACCCAGTACTTC. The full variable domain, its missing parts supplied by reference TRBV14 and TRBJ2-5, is EAGVTQFPSHSVIEKGQTVTLRCDPISGHDNLYWYRRVMGKEIKFLLHFVKESKQDESGMPNNRFLAERTGGTYSTLKVQPAELEDSGVYFCASSQVSTQQETQYFGPGTRLLVL.

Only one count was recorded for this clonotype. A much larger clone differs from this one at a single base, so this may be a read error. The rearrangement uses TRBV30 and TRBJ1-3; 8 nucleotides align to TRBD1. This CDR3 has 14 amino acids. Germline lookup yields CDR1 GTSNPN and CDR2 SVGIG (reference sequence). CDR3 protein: CAWRVGTGGNTTYF. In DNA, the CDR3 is TGTGCCTGGAGGGTCGGGACAGGTGGAAACACCACATATTTT.

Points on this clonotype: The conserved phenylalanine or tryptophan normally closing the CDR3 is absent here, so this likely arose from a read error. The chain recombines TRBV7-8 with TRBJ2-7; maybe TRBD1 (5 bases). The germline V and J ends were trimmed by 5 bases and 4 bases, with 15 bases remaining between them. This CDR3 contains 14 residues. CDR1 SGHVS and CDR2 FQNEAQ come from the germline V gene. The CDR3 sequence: CASSPSQGFYEQYL. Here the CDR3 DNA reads TGTGCCAGCAGCCCCTCGCAGGGATTTTACGAGCAGTACCTC.

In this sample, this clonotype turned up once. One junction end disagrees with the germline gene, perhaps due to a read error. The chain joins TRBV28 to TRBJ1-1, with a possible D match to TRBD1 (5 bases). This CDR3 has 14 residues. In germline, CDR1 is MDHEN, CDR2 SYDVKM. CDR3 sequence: CASRKTAGGADAFF. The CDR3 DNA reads TGTGCCAGCAGAAAGACAGCCGGCGGGGCTGACGCTTTCTTT.

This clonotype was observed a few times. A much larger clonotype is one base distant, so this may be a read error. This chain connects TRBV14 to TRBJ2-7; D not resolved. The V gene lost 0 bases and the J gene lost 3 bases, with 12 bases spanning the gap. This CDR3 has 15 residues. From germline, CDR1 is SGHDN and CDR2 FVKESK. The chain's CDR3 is CASSQEPAPYYEQYF. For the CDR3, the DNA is TGTGCCAGCAGCCAAGAACCAGCCCCCTACTACGAGCAGTACTTC.

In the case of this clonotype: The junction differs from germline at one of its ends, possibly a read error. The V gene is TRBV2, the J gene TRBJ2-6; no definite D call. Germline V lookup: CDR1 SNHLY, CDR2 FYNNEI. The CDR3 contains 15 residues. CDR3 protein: CTSSVRSSGANVLTF. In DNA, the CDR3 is TGTACCAGCAGTGTACGGAGCTCTGGGGCCAACGTCCTGACTTTC.

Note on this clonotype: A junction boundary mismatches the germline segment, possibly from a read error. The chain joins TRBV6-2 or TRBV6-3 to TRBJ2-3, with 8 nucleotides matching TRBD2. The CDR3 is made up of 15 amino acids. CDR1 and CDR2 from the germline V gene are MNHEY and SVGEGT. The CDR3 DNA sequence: TGTGTCAGCACCCCCGGGACTAGGTACACAGGTACGCAGTATTTT. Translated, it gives CVSTPGTRYTGTQYF.

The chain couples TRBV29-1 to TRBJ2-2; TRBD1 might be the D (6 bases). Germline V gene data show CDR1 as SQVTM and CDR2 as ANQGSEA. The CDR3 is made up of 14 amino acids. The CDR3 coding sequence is TGCCACGCCGAACGAAGGGGGAAGACCGGGGAGCTGTTTTTT. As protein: CHAERRGKTGELFF.

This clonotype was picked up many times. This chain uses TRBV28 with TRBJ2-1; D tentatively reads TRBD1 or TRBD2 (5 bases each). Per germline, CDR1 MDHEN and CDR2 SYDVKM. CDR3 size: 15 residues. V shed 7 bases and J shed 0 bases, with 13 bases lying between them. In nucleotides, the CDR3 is TGTGCCAGCAAAGTACTTGGGGGCTCCTACAATGAGCAGTTCTTC. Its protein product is CASKVLGGSYNEQFF.

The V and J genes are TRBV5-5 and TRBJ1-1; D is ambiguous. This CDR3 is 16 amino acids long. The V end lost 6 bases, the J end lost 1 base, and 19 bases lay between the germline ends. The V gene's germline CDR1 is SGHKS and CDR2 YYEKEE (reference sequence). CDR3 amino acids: CASTLKGWEWNTEAFF. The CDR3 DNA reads TGTGCCAGCACCTTAAAAGGCTGGGAGTGGAACACTGAAGCTTTCTTT.